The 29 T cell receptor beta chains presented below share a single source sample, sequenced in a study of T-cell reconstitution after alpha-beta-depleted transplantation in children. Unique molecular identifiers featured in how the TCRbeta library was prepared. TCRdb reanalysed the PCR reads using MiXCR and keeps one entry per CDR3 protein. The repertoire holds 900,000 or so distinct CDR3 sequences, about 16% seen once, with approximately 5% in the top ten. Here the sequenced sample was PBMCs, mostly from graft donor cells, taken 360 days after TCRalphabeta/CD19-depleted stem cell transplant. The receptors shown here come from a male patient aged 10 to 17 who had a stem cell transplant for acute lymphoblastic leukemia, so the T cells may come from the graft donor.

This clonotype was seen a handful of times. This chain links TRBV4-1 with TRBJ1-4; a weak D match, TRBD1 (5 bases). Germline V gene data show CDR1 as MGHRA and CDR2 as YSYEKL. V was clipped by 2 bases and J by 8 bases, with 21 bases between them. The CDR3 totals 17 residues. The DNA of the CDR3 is TGCGCCAGCAGCCAAATAATCGTCCCGGCAGGGCTAGAAAAACTGTTTTTT. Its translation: CASSQIIVPAGLEKLFF.

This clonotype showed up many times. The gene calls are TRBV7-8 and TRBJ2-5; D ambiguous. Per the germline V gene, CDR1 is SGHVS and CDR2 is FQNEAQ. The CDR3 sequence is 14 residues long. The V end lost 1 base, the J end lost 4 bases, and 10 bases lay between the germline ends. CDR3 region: CASSLVPGIETQYF. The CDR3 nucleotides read TGTGCCAGCAGCTTAGTCCCCGGTATAGAGACCCAGTACTTC.

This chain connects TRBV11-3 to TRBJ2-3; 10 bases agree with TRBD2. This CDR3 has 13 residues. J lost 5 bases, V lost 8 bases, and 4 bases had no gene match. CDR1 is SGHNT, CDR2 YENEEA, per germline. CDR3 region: CASGRLAGDTQYF. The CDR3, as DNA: TGTGCCAGCGGCAGACTAGCGGGAGATACGCAGTATTTT.

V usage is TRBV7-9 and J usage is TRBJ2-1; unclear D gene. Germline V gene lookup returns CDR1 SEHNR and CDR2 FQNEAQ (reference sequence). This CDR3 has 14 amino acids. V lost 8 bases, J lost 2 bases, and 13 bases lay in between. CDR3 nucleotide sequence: TGTGCCAGCGATATTGGCAGCCCCTACAATGAGCAGTTCTTC. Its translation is CASDIGSPYNEQFF.

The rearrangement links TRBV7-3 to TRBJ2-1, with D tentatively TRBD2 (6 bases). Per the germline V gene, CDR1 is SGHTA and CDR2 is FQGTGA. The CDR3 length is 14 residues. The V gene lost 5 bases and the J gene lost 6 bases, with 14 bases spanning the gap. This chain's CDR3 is CASSPGLPSNEQFF. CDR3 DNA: TGTGCCAGCAGCCCGGGACTCCCCTCCAATGAGCAGTTCTTC.

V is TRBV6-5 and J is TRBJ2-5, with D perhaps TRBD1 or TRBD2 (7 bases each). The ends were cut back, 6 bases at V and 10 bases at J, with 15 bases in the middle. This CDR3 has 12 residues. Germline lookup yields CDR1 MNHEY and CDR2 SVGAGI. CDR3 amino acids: CASSQGGLVQYF. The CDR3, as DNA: TGTGCCAGCAGCCAGGGGGGGTTGGTCCAGTACTTC.

The CDR3 DNA is TGTGCCAGTATTCGATTGGGGGGCGTCACCGGGGAGCTGTTTTTT. This translates into CASIRLGGVTGELFF. The chain is built from TRBV19 and TRBJ2-2; D might be TRBD1 or TRBD2, each matching 6 bases. The CDR3 runs to 15 residues. The V gene lost 7 bases and the J gene lost 4 bases, with 16 bases spanning the gap. The germline V gene has CDR1 LNHDA and CDR2 SQIVND (reference sequence).

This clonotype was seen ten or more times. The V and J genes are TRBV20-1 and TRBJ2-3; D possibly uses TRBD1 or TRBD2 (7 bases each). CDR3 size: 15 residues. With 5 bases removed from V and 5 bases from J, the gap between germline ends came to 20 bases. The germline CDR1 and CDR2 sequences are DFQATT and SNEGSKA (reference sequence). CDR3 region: CSACQGGRAVDTQYF. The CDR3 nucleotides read TGCAGTGCTTGCCAGGGGGGGAGGGCTGTAGATACGCAGTATTTT.

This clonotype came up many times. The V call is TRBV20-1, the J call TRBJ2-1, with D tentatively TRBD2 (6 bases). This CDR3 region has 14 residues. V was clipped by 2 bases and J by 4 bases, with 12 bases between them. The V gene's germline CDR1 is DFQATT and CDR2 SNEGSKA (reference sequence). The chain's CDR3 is CSARNGRKYNEQFF. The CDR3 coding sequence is TGCAGTGCTAGAAATGGGAGGAAGTACAATGAGCAGTTCTTC.

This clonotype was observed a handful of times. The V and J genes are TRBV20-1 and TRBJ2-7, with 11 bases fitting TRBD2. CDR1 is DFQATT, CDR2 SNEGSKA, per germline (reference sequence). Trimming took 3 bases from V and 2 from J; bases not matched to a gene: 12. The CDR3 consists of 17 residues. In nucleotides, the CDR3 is TGCAGTGCTAGTAGGCTAGCGGGGGGTGGGTCAACCTACGAGCAGTACTTC. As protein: CSASRLAGGGSTYEQYF.

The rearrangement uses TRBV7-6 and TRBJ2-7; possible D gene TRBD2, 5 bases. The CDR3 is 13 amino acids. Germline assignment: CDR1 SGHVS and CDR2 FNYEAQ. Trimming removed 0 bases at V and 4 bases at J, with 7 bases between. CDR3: CASSLARRYEQYF. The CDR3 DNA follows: TGTGCCAGCAGCTTAGCGCGGAGGTACGAGCAGTACTTC.

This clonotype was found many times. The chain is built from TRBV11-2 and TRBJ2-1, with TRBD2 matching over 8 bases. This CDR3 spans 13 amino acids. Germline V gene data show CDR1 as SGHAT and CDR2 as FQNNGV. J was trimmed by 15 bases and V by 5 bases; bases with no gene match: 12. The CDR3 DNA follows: TGTGCCAGCAGCCCTAGCGGGCACAAGGAACGGTTCTTC. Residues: CASSPSGHKERFF.

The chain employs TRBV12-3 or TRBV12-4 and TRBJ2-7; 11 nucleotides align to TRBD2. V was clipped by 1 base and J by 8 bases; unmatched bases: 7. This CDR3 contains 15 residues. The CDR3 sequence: CASSLGALAGGKQYF. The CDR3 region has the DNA TGTGCCAGCAGTTTAGGGGCCCTAGCGGGAGGAAAGCAGTACTTC.

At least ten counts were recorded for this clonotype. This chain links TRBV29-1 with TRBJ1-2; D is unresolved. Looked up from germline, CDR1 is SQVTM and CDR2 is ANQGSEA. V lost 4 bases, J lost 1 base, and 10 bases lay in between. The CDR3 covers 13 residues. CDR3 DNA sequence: TGCAGCGTTGCCACGGGCATTAACTATGGCTACACCTTC. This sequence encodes CSVATGINYGYTF.

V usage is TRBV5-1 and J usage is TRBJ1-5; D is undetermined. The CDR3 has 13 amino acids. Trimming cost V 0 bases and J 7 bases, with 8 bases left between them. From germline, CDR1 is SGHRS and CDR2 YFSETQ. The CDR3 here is CASSLDPGQPQHF. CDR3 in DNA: TGCGCCAGCAGCTTGGACCCGGGGCAGCCCCAGCATTTT. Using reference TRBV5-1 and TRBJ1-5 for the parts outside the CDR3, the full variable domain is KAGVTQTPRYLIKTRGQQVTLSCSPISGHRSVSWYQQTPGQGLQFLFEYFSETQRNKGNFPGRFSGRQFSNSRSEMNVSTLELGDSALYLCASSLDPGQPQHFGDGTRLSIL.

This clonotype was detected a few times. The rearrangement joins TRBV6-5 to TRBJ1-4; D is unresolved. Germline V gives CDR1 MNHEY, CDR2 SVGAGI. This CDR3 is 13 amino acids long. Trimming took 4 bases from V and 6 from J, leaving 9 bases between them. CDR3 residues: CASSFSHDEKLFF. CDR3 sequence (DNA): TGTGCCAGCAGTTTCTCCCATGATGAAAAACTGTTTTTT.

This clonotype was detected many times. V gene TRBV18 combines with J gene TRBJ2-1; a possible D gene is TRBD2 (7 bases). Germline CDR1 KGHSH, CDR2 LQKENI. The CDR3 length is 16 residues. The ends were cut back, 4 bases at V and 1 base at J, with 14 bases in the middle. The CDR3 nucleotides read TGTGCCAGCTCACTTCAAAGGGGGGGATCCTACAATGAGCAGTTCTTC. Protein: CASSLQRGGSYNEQFF. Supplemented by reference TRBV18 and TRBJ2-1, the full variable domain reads NAGVMQNPRHLVRRRGQEARLRCSPMKGHSHVYWYRQLPEEGLKFMVYLQKENIIDESGMPKERFSAEFPKEGPSILRIQQVVRGDSAAYFCASSLQRGGSYNEQFFGPGTRLTVL.

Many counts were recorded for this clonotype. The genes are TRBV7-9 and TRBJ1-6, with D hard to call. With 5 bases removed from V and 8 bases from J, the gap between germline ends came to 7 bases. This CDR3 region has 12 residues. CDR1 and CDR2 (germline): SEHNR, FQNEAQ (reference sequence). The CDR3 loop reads CASSLVDSPLHF. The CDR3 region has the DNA TGTGCCAGCAGCCTAGTAGATTCACCCCTCCACTTT.

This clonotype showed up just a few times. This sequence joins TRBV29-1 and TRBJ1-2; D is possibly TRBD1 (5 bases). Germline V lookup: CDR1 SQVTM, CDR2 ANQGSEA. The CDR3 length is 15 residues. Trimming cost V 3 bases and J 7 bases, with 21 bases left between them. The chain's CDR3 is CSVDQGRGRLAGYTF. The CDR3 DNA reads TGCAGCGTTGACCAGGGAAGGGGAAGGTTGGCTGGCTACACCTTC.

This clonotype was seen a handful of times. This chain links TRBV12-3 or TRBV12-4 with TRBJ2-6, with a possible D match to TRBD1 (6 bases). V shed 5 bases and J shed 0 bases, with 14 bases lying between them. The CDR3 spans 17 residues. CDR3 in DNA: TGTGCCAGCAGTCCGGACAGAGTGGCCTCTGGGGCCAACGTCCTGACTTTC. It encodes CASSPDRVASGANVLTF.

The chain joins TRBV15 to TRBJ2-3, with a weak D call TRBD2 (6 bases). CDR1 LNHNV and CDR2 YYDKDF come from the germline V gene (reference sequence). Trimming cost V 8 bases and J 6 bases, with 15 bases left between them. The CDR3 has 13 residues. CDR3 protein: CATREVGSDTQYF. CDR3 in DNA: TGTGCCACCCGAGAGGTCGGGAGCGATACGCAGTATTTT.

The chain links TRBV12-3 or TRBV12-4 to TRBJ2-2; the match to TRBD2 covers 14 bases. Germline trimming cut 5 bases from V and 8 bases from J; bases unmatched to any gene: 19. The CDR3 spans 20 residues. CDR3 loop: CASSPGTSGGSAYIRGELFF. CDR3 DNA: TGTGCCAGCAGTCCCGGGACTAGCGGGGGATCAGCCTACATTAGGGGGGAGCTGTTTTTT.

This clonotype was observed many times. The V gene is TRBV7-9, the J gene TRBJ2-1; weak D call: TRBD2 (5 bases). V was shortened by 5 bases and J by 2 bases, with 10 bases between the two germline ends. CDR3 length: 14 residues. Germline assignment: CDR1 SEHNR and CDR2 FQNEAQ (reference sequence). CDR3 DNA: TGTGCCAGCAGCCCCCCCGGGGCCTACAATGAGCAGTTCTTC. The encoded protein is CASSPPGAYNEQFF.

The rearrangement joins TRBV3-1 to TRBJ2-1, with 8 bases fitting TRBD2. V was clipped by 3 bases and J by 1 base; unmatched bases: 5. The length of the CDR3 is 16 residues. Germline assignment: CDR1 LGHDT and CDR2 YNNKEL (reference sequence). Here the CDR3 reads CASSQVAGMSYNEQFF. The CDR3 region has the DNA TGTGCCAGCAGCCAGGTAGCGGGAATGTCCTACAATGAGCAGTTCTTC.

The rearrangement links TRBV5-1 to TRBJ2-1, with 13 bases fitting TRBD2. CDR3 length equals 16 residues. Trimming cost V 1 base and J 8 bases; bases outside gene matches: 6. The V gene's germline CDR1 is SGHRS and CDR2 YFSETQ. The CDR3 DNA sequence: TGCGCCAGCAGCTTGACACTAGCGGGAGGGCCGTATGAGCAGTTCTTC. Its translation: CASSLTLAGGPYEQFF.

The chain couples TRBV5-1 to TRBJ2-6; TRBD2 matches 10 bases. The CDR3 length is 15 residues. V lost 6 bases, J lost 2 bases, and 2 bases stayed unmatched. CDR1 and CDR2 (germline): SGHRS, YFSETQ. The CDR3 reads CASTLAGAGANVLTF. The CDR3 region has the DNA TGCGCCAGCACCCTAGCGGGAGCTGGGGCCAACGTCCTGACTTTC.

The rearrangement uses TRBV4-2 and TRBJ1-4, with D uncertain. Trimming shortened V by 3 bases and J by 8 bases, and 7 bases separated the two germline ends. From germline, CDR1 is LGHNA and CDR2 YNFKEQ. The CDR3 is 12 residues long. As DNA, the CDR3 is TGTGCCAGCAGCCACGAACCGGAAAAACTGTTTTTT. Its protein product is CASSHEPEKLFF.

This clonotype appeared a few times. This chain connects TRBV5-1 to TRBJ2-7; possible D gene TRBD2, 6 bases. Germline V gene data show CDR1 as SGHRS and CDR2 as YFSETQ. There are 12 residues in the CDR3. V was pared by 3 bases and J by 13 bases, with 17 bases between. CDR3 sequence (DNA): TGCGCCAGCAGCTGGGATGGGGAGGTGGGCTACTTC. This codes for CASSWDGEVGYF. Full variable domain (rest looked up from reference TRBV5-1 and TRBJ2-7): KAGVTQTPRYLIKTRGQQVTLSCSPISGHRSVSWYQQTPGQGLQFLFEYFSETQRNKGNFPGRFSGRQFSNSRSEMNVSTLELGDSALYLCASSWDGEVGYFGPGTRLTVT.

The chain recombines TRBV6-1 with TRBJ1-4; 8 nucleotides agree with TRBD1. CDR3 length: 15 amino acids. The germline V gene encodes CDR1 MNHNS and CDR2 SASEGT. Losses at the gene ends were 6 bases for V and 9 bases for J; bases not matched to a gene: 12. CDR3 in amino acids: CASRRTGTGVQKLFF. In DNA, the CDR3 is TGTGCCAGCAGGCGGACCGGGACAGGTGTCCAAAAACTGTTTTTT.